This entry is about one T cell receptor (beta chain). Its antigen is not known. The data were produced by immunoSEQ multiplex PCR, yet TCRdb's version contains in-frame clones alone and is incomplete. The sample records tens of thousands of clones, 85% to 90% being singletons. The data belong to a study of T cells in localized non-small cell lung cancer. In germline, CDR1 is MNHNY, CDR2 SVGAGI (reference sequence). Trimming cost V 7 bases and J 1 base, with 14 bases left between them. The CDR3 covers 15 residues. Notes on the study in general: Adjacent lung held a median 57 of the top 100 tumor clones. Compared with tumor, uninvolved adjacent lung displayed greater T cell clonality, ranking highest overall. The study sequenced only one region of the tumor. As a result, intratumor heterogeneity could not be excluded and remains possible.

This TCR derives from a man aged 40-75 years with stage I squamous cell lung carcinoma. Sequencing used peripheral blood, obtained before any cancer treatment. The chain carries TRBV6-6 and TRBJ1-5; no firm D call. The CDR3 here is CASNKGSPSNQPQHF. The CDR3 DNA sequence: TGTGCCAGCAACAAAGGGAGTCCGAGCAATCAGCCCCAGCATTTT.